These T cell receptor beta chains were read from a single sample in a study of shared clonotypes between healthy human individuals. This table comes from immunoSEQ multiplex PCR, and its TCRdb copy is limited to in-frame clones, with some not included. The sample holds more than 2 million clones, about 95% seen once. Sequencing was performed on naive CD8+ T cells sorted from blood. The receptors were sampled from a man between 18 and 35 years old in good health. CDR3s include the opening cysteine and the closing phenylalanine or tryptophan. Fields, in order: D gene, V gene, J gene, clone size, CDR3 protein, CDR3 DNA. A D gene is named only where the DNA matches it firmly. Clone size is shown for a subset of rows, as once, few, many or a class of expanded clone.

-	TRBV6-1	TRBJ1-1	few	CASRVMNTEAFF	TGTGCCAGCAGAGTGATGAACACTGAAGCTTTCTTT
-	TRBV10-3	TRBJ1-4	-	CAISESGRGQEKLFF	TGTGCCATCAGTGAGTCGGGACGCGGGCAGGAAAAACTGTTTTTT
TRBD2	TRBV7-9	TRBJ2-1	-	CASGTSGLWEQFF	TGTGCCAGCGGGACTAGCGGGTTATGGGAGCAGTTCTTC
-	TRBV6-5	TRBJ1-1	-	CASSYSIEGEGVF	TGTGCCAGCAGTTACTCGATTGAAGGGGAGGGAGTCTTT
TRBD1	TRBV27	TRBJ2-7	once	CASSLSPGGFYEQYF	TGTGCCAGCAGTTTAAGCCCAGGGGGCTTCTACGAGCAGTACTTC
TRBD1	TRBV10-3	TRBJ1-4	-	CAATGGPNEKLFF	TGTGCCGCTACAGGGGGACCTAATGAAAAACTGTTTTTT
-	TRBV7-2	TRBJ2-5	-	CASSLPGRKTQYF	TGCGCCAGCAGCTTACCGGGACGGAAGACCCAGTACTTC
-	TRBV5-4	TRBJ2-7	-	CASSWGTPAPYEQYF	TGTGCCAGCAGTTGGGGGACACCTGCACCTTACGAGCAGTACTTC
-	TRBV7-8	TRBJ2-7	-	CASSFSSTYEQYF	TGTGCCAGCAGCTTTTCAAGTACCTACGAGCAGTACTTC
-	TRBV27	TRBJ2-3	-	CASSFSPGWDTQYF	TGTGCCAGCAGTTTTTCGCCGGGGTGGGATACGCAGTATTTT
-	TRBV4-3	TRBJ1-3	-	CASSQTAPAGNTIYF	TGCGCCAGCAGCCAAACGGCCCCGGCTGGAAACACCATATATTTT
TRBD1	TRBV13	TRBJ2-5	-	CASSGSTGSGETQYF	TGTGCCAGCAGCGGATCGACAGGGTCGGGAGAGACCCAGTACTTC
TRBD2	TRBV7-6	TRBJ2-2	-	CASSLELGLAVELFF	TGTGCCAGCAGCTTAGAGCTAGGACTAGCCGTGGAGCTGTTTTTT
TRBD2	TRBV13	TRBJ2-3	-	CASSLALAGDLDTQYF	TGTGCCAGCAGCTTAGCCCTAGCGGGGGATTTGGATACGCAGTATTTT
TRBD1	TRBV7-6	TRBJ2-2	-	CASSSGQGELFF	TGTGCCAGCAGCTCGGGACAGGGGGAGCTGTTTTTT
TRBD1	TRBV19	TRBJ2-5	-	CASSIRDRGETQYF	TGTGCCAGTAGTATCCGGGACAGGGGGGAGACCCAGTACTTC
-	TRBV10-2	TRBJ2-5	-	CASAGQLGRSQETQYF	TGCGCCAGCGCGGGACAGCTTGGAAGGTCCCAAGAGACCCAGTACTTC
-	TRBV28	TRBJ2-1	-	CASSLQGSLHEQFF	TGTGCCAGCAGTTTACAGGGGAGCCTACATGAGCAGTTCTTC
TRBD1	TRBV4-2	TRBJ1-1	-	CASSPRTGSEAFF	TGTGCCAGCAGCCCACGGACAGGCTCTGAAGCTTTCTTT
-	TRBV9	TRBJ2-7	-	CASSGAPSGVYEQYF	TGTGCCAGCAGCGGGGCCCCCAGCGGCGTCTACGAGCAGTACTTC